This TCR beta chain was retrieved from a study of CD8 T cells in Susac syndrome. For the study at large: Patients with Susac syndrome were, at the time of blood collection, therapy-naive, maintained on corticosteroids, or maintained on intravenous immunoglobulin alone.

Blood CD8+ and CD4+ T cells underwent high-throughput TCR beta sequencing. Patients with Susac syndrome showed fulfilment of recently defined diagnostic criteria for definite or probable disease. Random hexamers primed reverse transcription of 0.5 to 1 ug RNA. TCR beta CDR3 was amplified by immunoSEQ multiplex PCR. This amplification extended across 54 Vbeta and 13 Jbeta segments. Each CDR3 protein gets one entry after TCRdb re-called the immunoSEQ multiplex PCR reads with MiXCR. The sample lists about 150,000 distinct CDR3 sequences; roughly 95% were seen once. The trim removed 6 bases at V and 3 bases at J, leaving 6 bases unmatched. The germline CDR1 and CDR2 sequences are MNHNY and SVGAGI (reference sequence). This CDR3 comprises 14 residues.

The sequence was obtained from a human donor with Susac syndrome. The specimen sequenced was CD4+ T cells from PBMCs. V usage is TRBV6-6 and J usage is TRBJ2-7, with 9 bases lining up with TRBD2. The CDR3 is CASSHSGGNYEQYF. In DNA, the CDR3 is TGTGCCAGCAGCCACAGCGGGGGGAACTACGAGCAGTACTTC.